This TCR beta chain was sequenced for a study of blood T cell repertoires in COVID-19. On the study more broadly: Researchers got acute and convalescent COVID-19 samples from the United States, Italy and Spain. In each case, the material was cDNA or gDNA derived from T cells, B-cell-depleted T cells, or PBMCs.

Authors' processing steps: The assay estimated nucleated cells by amplifying reference gene primers. Assay: immunoSEQ multiplex PCR; the TCRdb copy retains only in-frame clones and omits some. V, J and clone size are taken as reported in that table, and D and trimming were inferred from the DNA itself. The top ten clones hold around 2.1% of a sample with 300,000 to 350,000 clones, around 90% of them seen once. V was clipped by 0 bases and J by 1 base, with 18 bases between them. CDR3 length: 18 amino acids. In germline, CDR1 is LGHNA, CDR2 YNFKEQ. The clonotype originates from a man aged 18 to 35 with active or convalescent COVID-19. The chain couples TRBV4-2 to TRBJ2-5; D is perhaps TRBD2 (5 bases). Sequences were obtained from peripheral blood. The CDR3 DNA is TGTGCCAGCAGCCAAGATTACTCCGGGATAGTGTCCCAAGAGACCCAGTACTTC. It translates to CASSQDYSGIVSQETQYF.